This is a list of T cell receptor beta chains from one sample in a study of shared clonotypes between healthy human individuals. Data came from immunoSEQ multiplex PCR; TCRdb stores just in-frame clones and leaves some out. The sample includes roughly 490,000 clones, about 82% of them seen just once. The material sequenced was PBMCs. The receptors were sampled from a woman in her 40s in good health. Some clones in this sample may be carry-over from other donors' samples. Each CDR3 is given without its conserved first and last residue. The order of the fields is J gene, V gene, clone size, CDR3 length, CDR3 protein. Only some rows state a clone size, as once, few, many or a class for expanded clones.

TRBJ2-1	TRBV11-2	-	13	ASHLAGGRLVEQF
TRBJ2-1	TRBV30	-	11	AWSSGLDNEQF
TRBJ2-2	TRBV7-9	-	13	ASSWDRGYTGELF
TRBJ2-2	TRBV9	-	13	ASSVLDRVTGELF
TRBJ2-7	TRBV15	-	11	ATSRDRGGQQY
TRBJ2-3	TRBV6-6	-	14	ASSYSSVTLTDTQY
TRBJ2-2	TRBV27	-	11	ASSLSVTGELF
TRBJ2-2	TRBV19	-	13	ASSTRGLASGELF
TRBJ2-1	TRBV7-2	once	9	ASRLGTSEF
TRBJ1-4	TRBV15	-	13	ATSRDPATNEKLF
TRBJ1-2	TRBV28	-	13	ASSLVGTLNYGYT
TRBJ2-5	TRBV5-1	-	14	ASSSPSGLGEETQY
TRBJ2-7	TRBV30	-	13	AWSVSGTGNYEQY
TRBJ1-2	TRBV18	-	13	ASSPRSEQNYGYT
TRBJ2-1	TRBV9	-	14	ASSVARGLSYNEQF
TRBJ2-2	TRBV19	few	14	ASSIRTGSNTGELF
TRBJ2-7	TRBV18	-	13	ASSQTSGSIDEQY
TRBJ1-2	TRBV10-3	-	11	ATGQEDNYGYT
TRBJ1-2	TRBV30	-	10	AWSVRLAGYT
TRBJ1-4	TRBV28	-	10	ASRNTGEKLF
TRBJ2-3	TRBV11-2	-	14	ASSQTSGRVVDTQY
TRBJ2-3	TRBV9	-	14	ASSPPLAGRGDTQY
TRBJ2-3	TRBV4-3	-	13	ASSQEPGRTDTQY
TRBJ2-4	TRBV5-1	-	12	ASSLTPGAGIQY
TRBJ1-2	TRBV5-4	-	12	ASSLKTGPYGYT
TRBJ1-1	TRBV6-5	-	12	ASRAAGAQTEAF
TRBJ1-1	TRBV10-2	many	12	ASSESTRDTEAF
TRBJ2-3	TRBV6-5	-	10	ASGGGTDTQY
TRBJ1-5	TRBV21-1	few	12	ASSYLGLHQPQH
TRBJ1-2	TRBV9	-	11	ASSSTGPDGYT
TRBJ2-3	TRBV7-2	-	12	ASSLGYNTDTQY
TRBJ2-5	TRBV7-9	once	13	ASSLRRGAGETQY
TRBJ2-2	TRBV11-2	-	14	ASSAPGQVYTGELF
TRBJ2-3	TRBV4-2	-	15	ASSQVGSGGPSDTQY
TRBJ2-5	TRBV28	-	12	ASSLGQGTETQY
TRBJ2-5	TRBV27	few	13	ASRLAGKGGETQY
TRBJ2-7	TRBV28	-	15	ASSLSSLGWAGYEQY
TRBJ2-3	TRBV2	-	12	ASRVTPGTTGRN
TRBJ2-5	TRBV5-6	once	11	ASGLTGRETQY
TRBJ2-3	TRBV7-9	-	14	ASSSPAGGPIDTQY
TRBJ1-1	TRBV29-1	few	10	SVARANTEAF
TRBJ2-5	TRBV6-1	few	15	ASSEALPGRGEKTQY
TRBJ2-3	TRBV5-1	-	13	ASSWDGFSTDTQY
TRBJ2-5	TRBV25-1	once	12	ASTPLGGKETQY
TRBJ2-2	TRBV19	-	15	ASSIEGRTDHTGELF
TRBJ2-2	TRBV11-2	-	14	ASSLSGTANTGELF
TRBJ2-2	TRBV2	-	13	ASRGTSGRAGELF
TRBJ2-7	TRBV9	-	13	ASSVGVAGSYEQY
TRBJ2-7	TRBV5-4	-	10	ASSTYSGEQY
TRBJ2-3	TRBV4-2	-	11	ASSQGGVFRRY
TRBJ1-5	TRBV28	-	12	ASSRSRAPQPQH
TRBJ2-1	TRBV19	once	12	ATAGTSGIGEQF
TRBJ1-1	TRBV28	-	11	ASSEGTGTEAF
TRBJ1-1	TRBV11-2	-	12	ASSVDRWSTEAF
TRBJ1-5	TRBV5-1	-	13	ASSPGTGGLGAQH
TRBJ2-2	TRBV6-8	-	21	ASSYSITLGGLAGRRNTGELF
TRBJ2-7	TRBV11-2	once	12	ASSSYTGGREQY
TRBJ2-2	TRBV5-6	-	14	ASSLATGGPTGELF
TRBJ1-1	TRBV10-2	-	10	ASRGRNTEAF